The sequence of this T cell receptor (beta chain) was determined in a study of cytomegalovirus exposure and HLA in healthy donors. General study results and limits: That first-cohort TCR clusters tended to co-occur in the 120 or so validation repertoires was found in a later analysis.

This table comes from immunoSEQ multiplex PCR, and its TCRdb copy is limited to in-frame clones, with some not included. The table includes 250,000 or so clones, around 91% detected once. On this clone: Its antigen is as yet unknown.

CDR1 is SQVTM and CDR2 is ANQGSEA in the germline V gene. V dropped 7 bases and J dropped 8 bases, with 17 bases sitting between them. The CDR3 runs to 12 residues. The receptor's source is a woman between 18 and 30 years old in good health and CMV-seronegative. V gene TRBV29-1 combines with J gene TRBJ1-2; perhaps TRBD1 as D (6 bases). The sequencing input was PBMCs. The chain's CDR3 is CSATQGYPGYTF. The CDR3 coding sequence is TGCAGCGCCACTCAGGGGTACCCGGGCTACACCTTC. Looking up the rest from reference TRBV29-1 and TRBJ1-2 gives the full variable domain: SAVISQKPSRDICQRGTSLTIQCQVDSQVTMMFWYRQQPGQSLTLIATANQGSEATYESGFVIDKFPISRPNLTFSTLTVSNMSPEDSSIYLCSATQGYPGYTFGSGTRLTVV.